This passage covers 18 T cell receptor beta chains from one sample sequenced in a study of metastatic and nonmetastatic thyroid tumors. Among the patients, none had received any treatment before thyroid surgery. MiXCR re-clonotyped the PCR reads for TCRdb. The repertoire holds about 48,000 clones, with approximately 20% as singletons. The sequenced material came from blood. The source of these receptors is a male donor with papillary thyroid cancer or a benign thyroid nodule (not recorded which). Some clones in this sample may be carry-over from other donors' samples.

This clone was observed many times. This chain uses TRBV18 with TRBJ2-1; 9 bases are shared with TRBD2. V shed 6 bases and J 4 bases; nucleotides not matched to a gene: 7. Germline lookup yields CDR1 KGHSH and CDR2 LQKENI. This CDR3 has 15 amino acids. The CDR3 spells CASSLGLAGYNEQFF. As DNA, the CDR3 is TGTGCCAGCTCCCTGGGGCTAGCGGGATACAATGAGCAGTTCTTC. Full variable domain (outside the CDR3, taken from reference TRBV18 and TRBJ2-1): NAGVMQNPRHLVRRRGQEARLRCSPMKGHSHVYWYRQLPEEGLKFMVYLQKENIIDESGMPKERFSAEFPKEGPSILRIQQVVRGDSAAYFCASSLGLAGYNEQFFGPGTRLTVL.

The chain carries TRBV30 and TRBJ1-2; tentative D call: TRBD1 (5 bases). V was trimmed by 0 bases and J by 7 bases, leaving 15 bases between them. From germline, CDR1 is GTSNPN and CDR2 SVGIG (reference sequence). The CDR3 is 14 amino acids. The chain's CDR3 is CAWSVAGVGGGYTF. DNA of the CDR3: TGTGCCTGGAGTGTAGCCGGTGTCGGGGGTGGCTACACCTTC.

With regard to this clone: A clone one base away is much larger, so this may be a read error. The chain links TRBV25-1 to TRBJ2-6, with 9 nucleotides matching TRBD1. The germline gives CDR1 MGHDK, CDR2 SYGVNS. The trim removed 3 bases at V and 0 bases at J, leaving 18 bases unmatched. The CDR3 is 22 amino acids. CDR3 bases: TGTGCCAGCAGTGATATCTTGGACAGGGGCCGCGGCGGGAGCTCTGGGGCCAACGTCCTGACTTTC. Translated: CASSDILDRGRGGSSGANVLTF.

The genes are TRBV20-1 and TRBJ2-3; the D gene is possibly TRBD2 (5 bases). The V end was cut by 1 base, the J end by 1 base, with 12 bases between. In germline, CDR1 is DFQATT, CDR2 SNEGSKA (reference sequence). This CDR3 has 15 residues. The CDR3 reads CSARGQRSGTDTQYF. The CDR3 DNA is TGCAGTGCTAGAGGGCAGCGGAGTGGCACAGATACGCAGTATTTT.

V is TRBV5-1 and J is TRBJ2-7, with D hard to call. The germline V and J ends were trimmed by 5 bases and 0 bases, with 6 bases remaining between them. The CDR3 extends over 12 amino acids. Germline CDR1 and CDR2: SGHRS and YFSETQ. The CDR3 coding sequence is TGCGCCAGCAGGCAGAACTCCTACGAGCAGTACTTC. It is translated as CASRQNSYEQYF.

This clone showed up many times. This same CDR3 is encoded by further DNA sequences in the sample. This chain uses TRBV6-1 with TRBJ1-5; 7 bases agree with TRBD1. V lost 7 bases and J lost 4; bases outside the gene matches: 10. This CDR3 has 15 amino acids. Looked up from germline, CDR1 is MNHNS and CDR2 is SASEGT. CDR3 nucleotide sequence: TGTGCCAGCACCTCAAGGGGGCGCGGGAATCAGCCCCAGCATTTT. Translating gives CASTSRGRGNQPQHF.

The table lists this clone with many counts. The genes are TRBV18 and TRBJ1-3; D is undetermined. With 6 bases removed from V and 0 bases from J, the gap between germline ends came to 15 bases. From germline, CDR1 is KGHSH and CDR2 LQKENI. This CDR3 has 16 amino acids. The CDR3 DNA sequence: TGTGCCAGCTCCCCGGGAAGTCCAGGCTCTGGAAACACCATATATTTT. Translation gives CASSPGSPGSGNTIYF.

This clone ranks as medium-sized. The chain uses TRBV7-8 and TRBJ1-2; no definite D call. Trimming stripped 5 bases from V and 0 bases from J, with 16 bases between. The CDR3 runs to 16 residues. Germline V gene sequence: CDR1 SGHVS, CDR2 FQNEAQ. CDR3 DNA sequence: TGTGCCAGCAGCAAATTAGAGGGAACTCCTAACTATGGCTACACCTTC. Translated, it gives CASSKLEGTPNYGYTF.

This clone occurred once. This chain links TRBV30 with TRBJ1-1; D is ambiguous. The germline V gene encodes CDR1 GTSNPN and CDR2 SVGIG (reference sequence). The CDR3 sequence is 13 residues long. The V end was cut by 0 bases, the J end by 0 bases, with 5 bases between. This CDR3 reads CAWSVGLNTEAFF. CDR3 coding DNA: TGTGCCTGGAGTGTTGGGTTGAACACTGAAGCTTTCTTT.

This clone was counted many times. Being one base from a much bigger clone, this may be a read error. The CDR3: CASSRQGGCGYTF. In DNA, the CDR3 is TGTGCCAGCAGTAGACAGGGGGGCTGTGGCTACACCTTC. The chain couples TRBV2 to TRBJ1-2, with 9 bases that match TRBD1. Germline CDR1 and CDR2: SNHLY and FYNNEI. There are 13 residues in the CDR3. V was pared by 5 bases and J by 7 bases, with 5 bases of the junction left unmatched.

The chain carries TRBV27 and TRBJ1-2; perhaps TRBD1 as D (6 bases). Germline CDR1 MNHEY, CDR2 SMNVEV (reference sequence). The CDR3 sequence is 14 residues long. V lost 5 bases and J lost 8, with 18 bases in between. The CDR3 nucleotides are TGTGCCAGCAGTCGTACAGGGATGGGGGTCGGCTACACCTTC. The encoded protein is CASSRTGMGVGYTF.

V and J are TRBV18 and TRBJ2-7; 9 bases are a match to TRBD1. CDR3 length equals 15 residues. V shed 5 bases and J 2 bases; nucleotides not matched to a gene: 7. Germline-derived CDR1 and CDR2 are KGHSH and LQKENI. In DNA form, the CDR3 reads TGTGCCAGCTCATCAAGACAGGGGGTGGCCTACGAGCAGTACTTC. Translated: CASSSRQGVAYEQYF.

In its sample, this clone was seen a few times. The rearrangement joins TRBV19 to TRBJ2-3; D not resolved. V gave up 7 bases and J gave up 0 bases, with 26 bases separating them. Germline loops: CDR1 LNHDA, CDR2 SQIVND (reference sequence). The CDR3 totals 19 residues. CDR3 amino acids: CASKSTPRMRSVSTDTQYF. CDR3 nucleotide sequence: TGTGCCAGTAAATCCACCCCTCGGATGCGGAGCGTTAGCACAGATACGCAGTATTTT.

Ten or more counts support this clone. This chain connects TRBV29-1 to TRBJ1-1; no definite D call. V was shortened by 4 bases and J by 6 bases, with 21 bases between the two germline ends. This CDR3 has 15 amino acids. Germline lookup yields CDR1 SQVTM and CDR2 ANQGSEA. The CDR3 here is CSVGAPGLMGSEAFF. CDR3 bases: TGCAGCGTTGGCGCCCCGGGGTTAATGGGCTCTGAAGCTTTCTTT.

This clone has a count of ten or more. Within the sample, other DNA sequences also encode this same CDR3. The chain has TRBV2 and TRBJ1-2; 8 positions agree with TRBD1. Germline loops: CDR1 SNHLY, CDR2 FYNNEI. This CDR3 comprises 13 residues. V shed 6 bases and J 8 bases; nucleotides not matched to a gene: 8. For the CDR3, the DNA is TGTGCCAGCAGACCCGACAGGGGCAGGGGCTACACCTTC. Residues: CASRPDRGRGYTF.

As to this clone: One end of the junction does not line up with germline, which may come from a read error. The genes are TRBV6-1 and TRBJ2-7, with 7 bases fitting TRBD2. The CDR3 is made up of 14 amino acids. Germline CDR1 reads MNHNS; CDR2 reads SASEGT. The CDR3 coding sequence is TGTACCAGCACCCAGGTGCGGGGGTACTACGAGCAGTACTTC. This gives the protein CTSTQVRGYYEQYF.

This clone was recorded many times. The CDR3 spells CASSLSGQAYEAFF. CDR3 DNA: TGTGCCAGCAGTTTATCGGGACAGGCCTATGAAGCTTTCTTT. The chain recombines TRBV28 with TRBJ1-1; 8 bases line up with TRBD1. Trimming removed 1 base from V and 7 bases from J; junction bases left unmatched: 5. Germline values: CDR1 MDHEN, CDR2 SYDVKM. This CDR3 contains 14 residues.

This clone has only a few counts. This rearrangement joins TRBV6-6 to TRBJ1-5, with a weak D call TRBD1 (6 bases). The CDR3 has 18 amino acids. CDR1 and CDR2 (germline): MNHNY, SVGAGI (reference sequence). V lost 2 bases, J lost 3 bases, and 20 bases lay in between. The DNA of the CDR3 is TGTGCCAGCAGTTACCCGGCCGGGCAGGGACAATCCAATCAGCCCCAGCATTTT. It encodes CASSYPAGQGQSNQPQHF.